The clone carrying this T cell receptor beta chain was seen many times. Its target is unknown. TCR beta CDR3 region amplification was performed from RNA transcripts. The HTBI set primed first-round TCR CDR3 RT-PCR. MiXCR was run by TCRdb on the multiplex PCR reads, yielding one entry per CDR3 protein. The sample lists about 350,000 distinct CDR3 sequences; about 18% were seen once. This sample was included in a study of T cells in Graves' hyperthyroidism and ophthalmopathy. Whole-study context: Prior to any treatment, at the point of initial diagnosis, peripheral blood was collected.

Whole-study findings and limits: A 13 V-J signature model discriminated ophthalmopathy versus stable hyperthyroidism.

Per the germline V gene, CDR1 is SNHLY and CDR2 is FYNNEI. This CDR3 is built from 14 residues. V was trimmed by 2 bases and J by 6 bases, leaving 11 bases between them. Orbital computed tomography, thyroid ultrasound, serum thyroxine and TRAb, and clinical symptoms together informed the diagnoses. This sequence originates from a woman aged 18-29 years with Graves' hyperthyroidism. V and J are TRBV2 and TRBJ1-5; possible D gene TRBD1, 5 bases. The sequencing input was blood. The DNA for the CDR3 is TGTGCCAGCAGTGAAACGAGGGGTCCTCAGCCCCAGCATTTT. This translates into CASSETRGPQPQHF.